A single sample gave rise to the 29 T cell receptor beta chains below, sequenced in a study of blood T cell repertoires in COVID-19. Repertoires were generated with immunoSEQ multiplex PCR, while TCRdb's copy carries only in-frame clones and drops some. The sample yields some 12,000 clones, 73% seen once. Sequencing was done on a sample of peripheral blood. These receptors were taken from a human donor in a cohort sampled during active COVID-19.

This clone has a handful of counts. The chain couples TRBV4-2 to TRBJ2-4, with D possibly matching TRBD1 (7 bases). This CDR3 has 14 residues. CDR1 is LGHNA, CDR2 YNFKEQ, per germline. V dropped 1 base and J dropped 6 bases, with 10 bases sitting between them. The CDR3 DNA reads as TGTGCCAGCAGCCAAGTCCAGGGGGGAAACATTCAGTACTTC. It yields the protein CASSQVQGGNIQYF.

The chain carries TRBV24-1 and TRBJ2-7, with 8 positions matching TRBD1. CDR3 length equals 15 residues. The trim removed 7 bases at V and 5 bases at J, leaving 12 bases unmatched. From germline, CDR1 is KGHDR and CDR2 SFDVKD. This CDR3 reads CATSDPRTGWNEQYF. The CDR3 DNA reads as TGTGCCACCAGCGACCCTCGGACAGGGTGGAACGAGCAGTACTTC.

The V and J genes are TRBV6-5 and TRBJ1-5; a possible D gene is TRBD1 (5 bases). This CDR3 region has 15 residues. Trimming left V 5 bases short and J 0 bases short, with 11 bases between. Germline V CDR1 and CDR2: MNHEY, SVGAGI. CDR3 in amino acids: CASSLQGYSNQPQHF. The CDR3 nucleotides read TGTGCCAGCAGTCTCCAGGGTTATAGCAATCAGCCCCAGCATTTT.

The chain couples TRBV3-1 (or the pseudogene TRBV3-2) to TRBJ1-3; no clear D. The ends were cut back, 0 bases at V and 4 bases at J, with 13 bases in the middle. Germline V gene data show CDR1 as LGHDT and CDR2 as YNNKEL (reference sequence). The CDR3 consists of 16 residues. The CDR3 sequence: CASSQEGQVVGNTIYF. CDR3 in DNA: TGTGCCAGCAGCCAAGAAGGCCAGGTCGTAGGAAACACCATATATTTT.

This chain joins TRBV18 and TRBJ2-7; 8 bases match TRBD2. J lost 3 bases, V lost 4 bases, and 5 bases had no gene match. Germline-derived CDR1 and CDR2 are KGHSH and LQKENI. This CDR3 is 14 amino acids long. In DNA form, the CDR3 reads TGTGCCAGCTCACTCCCGGGACTAGTCTACGAGCAGTACTTC. This translates into CASSLPGLVYEQYF.

The chain employs TRBV5-1 and TRBJ2-5; 11 bases align to TRBD2. The V gene end was trimmed by 0 bases and the J gene end by 5 bases; junction bases not matched to a gene: 3. This CDR3 contains 15 residues. Germline V lookup: CDR1 SGHRS, CDR2 YFSETQ. In DNA form, the CDR3 reads TGCGCCAGCAGCTTGGGCCTAGCGGGAGGTGAGACCCAGTACTTC. Its protein product is CASSLGLAGGETQYF.

The table lists this clone with a count of one. The V gene is TRBV5-1, the J gene TRBJ2-7; TRBD1 might be the D (6 bases). V lost 4 bases, J lost 5 bases, and 13 bases lay in between. The CDR3 runs to 13 residues. CDR1 is SGHRS and CDR2 is YFSETQ in the germline V gene. The CDR3 DNA sequence: TGCGCCAGCAGCGACCTACAGGGCCACGAGCAGTACTTC. Protein sequence: CASSDLQGHEQYF.

This sequence joins TRBV4-1 and TRBJ2-7, with D possibly being TRBD1 (6 bases). Germline V gene lookup returns CDR1 MGHRA and CDR2 YSYEKL. The CDR3 is 13 residues long. Between the trimmed V and J ends, which lost 4 bases and 1 base, there was a span of 8 bases. CDR3 amino acids: CASSLTGSYEQYF. The CDR3 DNA reads TGCGCCAGCAGCCTGACAGGATCCTACGAGCAGTACTTC.

CDR3 protein: CASSDSLGAGGPDEQYF. CDR3 DNA: TGTGCCAGCAGTGACTCCCTCGGCGCGGGAGGGCCCGACGAGCAGTACTTC. The chain combines TRBV6-4 with TRBJ2-7, with TRBD2 identical over 9 bases. Germline CDR1 is MRHNA and CDR2 is SNTAGT. CDR3 size: 17 residues. J gave up 5 bases and V 0 bases, and 11 bases lay outside the gene matches.

The rearrangement uses TRBV5-1 and TRBJ2-1; 14 bases map to TRBD2. The CDR3 runs 16 residues. Germline-derived CDR1 and CDR2 are SGHRS and YFSETQ. Trimming at V came to 0 bases and at J to 9 bases, leaving 5 bases not matched to a gene. DNA for the CDR3: TGCGCCAGCAGCTTGGTGGGACTAGCGGGAGCAGCTGAGCAGTTCTTC. It yields the protein CASSLVGLAGAAEQFF. The entire variable domain, with the rest obtained from reference TRBV5-1 and TRBJ2-1, is as follows: KAGVTQTPRYLIKTRGQQVTLSCSPISGHRSVSWYQQTPGQGLQFLFEYFSETQRNKGNFPGRFSGRQFSNSRSEMNVSTLELGDSALYLCASSLVGLAGAAEQFFGPGTRLTVL.

This clone was observed a few times. The J gene is TRBJ2-7, the V gene TRBV2, with D possibly matching TRBD1 (5 bases). CDR1 is SNHLY and CDR2 is FYNNEI in the germline V gene. The CDR3 sequence is 12 residues long. V shed 9 bases and J shed 6 bases, with 15 bases lying between them. DNA of the CDR3: TGTGCCAGGGGGCACCCGGGCCGCGAGCAGTACTTC. As protein: CARGHPGREQYF.

J is TRBJ2-7 and V is TRBV28; 10 bases match TRBD2. The CDR3 extends over 16 amino acids. Germline V lookup: CDR1 MDHEN, CDR2 SYDVKM. Losses at the gene ends were 2 bases for V and 4 bases for J; bases not matched to a gene: 8. CDR3 sequence: CASSLGYGSGRYEQYF. For the CDR3, the DNA is TGTGCCAGCAGTTTAGGGTACGGTAGCGGGAGGTACGAGCAGTACTTC.

V and J are TRBV7-2 and TRBJ1-5, with 10 bases lining up with TRBD1. The CDR3 spans 14 residues. V lost 4 bases and J lost 6; bases outside the gene matches: 3. Germline-derived CDR1 and CDR2 are SGHTA and FQGNSA. The CDR3 DNA follows: TGTGCCAGCAGCTCGGGGACAGGGGCTCAGCCCCAGCATTTT. It encodes CASSSGTGAQPQHF.

This rearrangement joins TRBV24-1 to TRBJ1-2; 12 nucleotides align to TRBD1. The CDR3 is 15 amino acids. J gave up 3 bases and V 5 bases, and 3 bases lay outside the gene matches. Germline CDR1 KGHDR, CDR2 SFDVKD. The CDR3 DNA reads as TGTGCCACCAGTGCCGGGACAGGGGGCGACTATGGCTACACCTTC. Encoded protein: CATSAGTGGDYGYTF.

V is TRBV7-2 and J is TRBJ2-7, with 7 bases fitting TRBD1. CDR1 and CDR2 from the germline V gene are SGHTA and FQGNSA. There are 13 residues in the CDR3. Trimming took 4 bases from V and 9 from J; bases not matched to a gene: 9. Here the CDR3 reads CASSYQTGMGQYF. The CDR3 DNA reads TGTGCCAGCAGCTACCAGACAGGGATGGGGCAGTACTTC.

V gene TRBV29-1 combines with J gene TRBJ2-1; 9 positions agree with TRBD2. The V segment lost 1 base and the J segment 4 bases; nucleotides outside the gene matches: 8. CDR1 and CDR2 (germline): SQVTM, ANQGSEA. The CDR3 extends over 16 amino acids. CDR3 protein: CSVEGSSGMSYNEQFF. As DNA, the CDR3 is TGCAGCGTTGAAGGGTCTAGCGGGATGTCTTACAATGAGCAGTTCTTC.

J is TRBJ2-5 and V is TRBV12-3 or TRBV12-4; TRBD1 might be the D (5 bases). Trimming stripped 1 base from V and 10 bases from J, with 10 bases between. The CDR3 is 12 residues long. The CDR3 DNA sequence: TGTGCCAGCAGTTTAGGTAAGGGGAACCAGTACTTC. This codes for CASSLGKGNQYF.

V usage is TRBV6-2 or TRBV6-3 and J usage is TRBJ1-2; tentative D call: TRBD1 (6 bases). The germline gives CDR1 MNHEY, CDR2 SVGEGT. Trimming took 2 bases from V and 5 from J, leaving 12 bases between them. CDR3 size: 14 residues. The CDR3 is CASSYRTDFYGYTF. The CDR3 nucleotides read TGTGCCAGCAGTTACCGGACAGACTTTTATGGCTACACCTTC.

The chain recombines TRBV23-1 with TRBJ1-3, with D tentatively TRBD1 (5 bases). TRBV23-1 is noted as an ORF with a role that remains uncertain. This CDR3 spans 14 amino acids. V was clipped by 8 bases and J by 1 base, with 12 bases between them. This CDR3 is CASPGLFSGNTIYF. CDR3 nucleotide sequence: TGCGCCAGCCCAGGGTTATTTTCTGGAAACACCATATATTTT.

V is TRBV3-1 (or the pseudogene TRBV3-2) and J is TRBJ1-1; D is unclear. V gave up 4 bases and J gave up 2 bases, with 8 bases separating them. CDR3 length: 13 amino acids. Germline V gene data show CDR1 as LGHDT and CDR2 as YNNKEL (reference sequence). The CDR3 DNA is TGTGCCAGCAGCCCCAGATATAACACTGAAGCTTTCTTT. Amino acid sequence: CASSPRYNTEAFF.

V and J are TRBV7-2 and TRBJ2-6, with 10 bases aligning to TRBD1. Looked up from germline, CDR1 is SGHTA and CDR2 is FQGNSA. The CDR3 contains 17 residues. With V trimmed by 7 bases and J by 0 bases, 6 bases remained unmatched. CDR3 protein: CASIPGTGASGANVLTF. CDR3 sequence (DNA): TGTGCCAGCATCCCCGGGACAGGGGCCTCTGGGGCCAACGTCCTGACTTTC.

This chain uses TRBV7-9 with TRBJ2-3; possible D gene TRBD1, 6 bases. This CDR3 comprises 14 residues. With 4 bases removed from V and 1 base from J, the gap between germline ends came to 9 bases. Germline CDR1 reads SEHNR; CDR2 reads FQNEAQ (reference sequence). CDR3 nucleotides: TGTGCCAGCAGCTCCAGGGGAGGCACAGATACGCAGTATTTT. It yields the protein CASSSRGGTDTQYF. The full variable domain, rest sourced from reference TRBV7-9 and TRBJ2-3, is DTGVSQNPRHKITKRGQNVTFRCDPISEHNRLYWYRQTLGQGPEFLTYFQNEAQLEKSRLLSDRFSAERPKGSFSTLEIQRTEQGDSAMYLCASSSRGGTDTQYFGPGTRLTVL.

This rearrangement joins TRBV5-8 to TRBJ2-4; 7 bases agree with TRBD1. Per the germline V gene, CDR1 is SGHTS and CDR2 is YDEGEE. The CDR3 covers 15 residues. The V and J ends lost 0 bases and 4 bases, in that order; junction bases with no gene match: 4. This CDR3 is CASSLVRGPKNIQYF. CDR3 in DNA: TGTGCCAGCAGCTTGGTTAGGGGGCCAAAAAACATTCAGTACTTC. The complete variable domain, with remaining parts taken from reference TRBV5-8 and TRBJ2-4, reads EAGVTQSPTHLIKTRGQQATLRCSPISGHTSVYWYQQALGLGLQFLLWYDEGEERNRGNFPPRFSGRQFPNYSSELNVNALELEDSALYLCASSLVRGPKNIQYFGAGTRLSVL.

The chain has TRBV9 and TRBJ2-2; D unclear. V lost 0 bases and J 4 bases, leaving 10 bases between the germline ends. CDR3 size: 15 residues. Germline assignment: CDR1 SGDLS and CDR2 YYNGEE. The CDR3 spells CASSVALALTGELFF. The DNA of the CDR3 is TGTGCCAGCAGCGTAGCTTTAGCTCTCACCGGGGAGCTGTTTTTT. The full variable domain, its missing parts supplied by reference TRBV9 and TRBJ2-2, is DSGVTQTPKHLITATGQRVTLRCSPRSGDLSVYWYQQSLDQGLQFLIQYYNGEERAKGNILERFSAQQFPDLHSELNLSSLELGDSALYFCASSVALALTGELFFGEGSRLTVL.

Sample share makes this clone large. J is TRBJ2-2 and V is TRBV7-2; TRBD2 matches at 8 bases. Germline values: CDR1 SGHTA, CDR2 FQGNSA. This CDR3 has 17 residues. V dropped 1 base and J dropped 3; count of bases not matched to a gene: 7. This CDR3 reads CASSLDPGGADTGELFF. CDR3 nucleotide sequence: TGTGCCAGCAGCTTAGACCCCGGGGGGGCTGACACCGGGGAGCTGTTTTTT.

The V call is TRBV19, the J call TRBJ1-2; 10 bases fit TRBD1. V trimming: 6 bases; J trimming: 5 bases; junction bases outside the gene matches: 9. The CDR3 sequence is 15 residues long. Germline CDR1 and CDR2: LNHDA and SQIVND (reference sequence). In nucleotides, the CDR3 is TGTGCCAGTAGCTTTGGTGGGACAGGGGCGTATGGCTACACCTTC. Encoded protein: CASSFGGTGAYGYTF.

V is TRBV11-2 and J is TRBJ2-2; 7 bases line up with TRBD1. This CDR3 region has 14 residues. V was pared by 5 bases and J by 11 bases, with 11 bases of the junction left unmatched. CDR1 and CDR2 (germline): SGHAT, FQNNGV. In nucleotides, the CDR3 is TGTGCCAGCAGCCCCTGGGACAGATTCCTCGAGCTGTTTTTT. Its translation is CASSPWDRFLELFF.

The chain joins TRBV6-5 to TRBJ1-5; 8 nucleotides align to TRBD1. The CDR3 is made up of 15 amino acids. The V segment lost 9 bases and the J segment 4 bases; nucleotides outside the gene matches: 11. Germline V lookup: CDR1 MNHEY, CDR2 SVGAGI. The CDR3 spells CARNGQGPFNQPQHF. The CDR3 coding sequence is TGTGCCAGAAATGGACAGGGCCCCTTTAATCAGCCCCAGCATTTT.

This clone was found a few times. The chain is built from TRBV4-1 and TRBJ2-7; 7 nucleotides align to TRBD2. The trim removed 0 bases at V and 3 bases at J, leaving 5 bases unmatched. Per germline, CDR1 MGHRA and CDR2 YSYEKL. The CDR3 length is 15 residues. DNA for the CDR3: TGCGCCAGCAGCCAAGATGCCGGGACTAACTACGAGCAGTACTTC. This codes for CASSQDAGTNYEQYF.